This TCR beta chain was captured in a study of T-cell reconstitution after alpha-beta-depleted transplantation in children (TCRdb year 2016). Turning to the overall study: T-cell immune reconstitution after TCRalphabeta/CD19-depleted allogeneic hematopoietic cell transplantation in children was quantitatively tracked in the study by means of TCR repertoire profiling.

Notes on this clonotype: Its antigen target is currently unknown. It has no much larger one-base neighbor in the sample; base qualities were not kept.

Libraries were prepared through PCR. Sequencing instrument: Illumina HiSeq 2500. TCR library preparation used molecular barcoding, with unique molecular identifiers applied to normalize quantification of the TCRbeta repertoire. TCRdb reran the public reads through fastp at Q25 and MiXCR, keeping productive beta chains. CDR3 protein duplicates are merged, each entry listing the most common genes and DNA. The sample has hundreds of thousands of distinct CDR3 sequences on record, approximately 9.6% of them singletons. Of the sample, over 9.5% falls within the top ten clones. CDR1 and CDR2 (SGHKS, YYEKEE) derive from the germline V gene (reference sequence). V is pared back by 3 bases and J by 7 bases, with 11 bases lying between the germline termini. The CDR3 has 12 amino acids, counting the end cysteine and phenylalanine. Only CDR3 DNA is held: 36 bases, read in frame from base 1.

The source was PBMCs from the stem cell graft donor, collected from the stem cell graft. The sequence is built from TRBV5-5 and TRBJ2-7; a confident D gene designation cannot be given. The source is a human donor who donated a stem cell graft to a child with SCID. CDR3 region: CASSSAGTEQYF. The DNA sequence is TGTGCCAGCAGCTCAGCCGGAACGGAGCAGTACTTC.